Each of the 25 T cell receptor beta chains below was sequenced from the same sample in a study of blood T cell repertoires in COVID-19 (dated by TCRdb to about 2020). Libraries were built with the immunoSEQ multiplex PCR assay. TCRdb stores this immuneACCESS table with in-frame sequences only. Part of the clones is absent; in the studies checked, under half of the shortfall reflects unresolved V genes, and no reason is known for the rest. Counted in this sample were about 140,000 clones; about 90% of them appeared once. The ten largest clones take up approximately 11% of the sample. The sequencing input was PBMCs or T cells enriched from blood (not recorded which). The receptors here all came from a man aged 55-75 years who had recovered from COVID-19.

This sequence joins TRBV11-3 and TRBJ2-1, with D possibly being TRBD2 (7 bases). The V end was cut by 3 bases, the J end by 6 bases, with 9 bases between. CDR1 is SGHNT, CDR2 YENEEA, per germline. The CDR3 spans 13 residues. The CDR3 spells CASSFGGANEQFF. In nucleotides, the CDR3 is TGTGCCAGCAGCTTTGGGGGGGCCAATGAGCAGTTCTTC. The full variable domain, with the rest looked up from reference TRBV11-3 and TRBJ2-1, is EAGVVQSPRYKIIEKKQPVAFWCNPISGHNTLYWYLQNLGQGPELLIRYENEEAVDDSQLPKDRFSAERLKGVDSTLKIQPAELGDSAVYLCASSFGGANEQFFGPGTRLTVL.

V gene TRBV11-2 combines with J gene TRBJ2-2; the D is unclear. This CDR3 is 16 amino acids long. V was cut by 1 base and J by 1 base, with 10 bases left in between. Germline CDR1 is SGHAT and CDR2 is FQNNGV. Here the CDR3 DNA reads TGTGCCAGCAGCTTAGTTCAGGCCTTGAACACCGGGGAGCTGTTTTTT. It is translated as CASSLVQALNTGELFF.

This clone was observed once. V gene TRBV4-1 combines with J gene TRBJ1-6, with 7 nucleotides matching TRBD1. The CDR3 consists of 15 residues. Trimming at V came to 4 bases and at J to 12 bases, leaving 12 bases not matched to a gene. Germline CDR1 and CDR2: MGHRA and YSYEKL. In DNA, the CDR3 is TGCGCCAGCAGCCCGGCCACGACAGGGCGACAACCCCTCCACTTT. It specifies CASSPATTGRQPLHF.

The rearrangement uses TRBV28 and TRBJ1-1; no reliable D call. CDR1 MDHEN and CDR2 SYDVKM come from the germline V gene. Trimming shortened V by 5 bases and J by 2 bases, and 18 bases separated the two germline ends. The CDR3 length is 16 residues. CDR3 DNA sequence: TGTGCCAGCAGTACACAATACGAGGGTTATAACACTGAAGCTTTCTTT. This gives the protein CASSTQYEGYNTEAFF.

The CDR3 nucleotides read TGTGCCAGCAGCCAAGAGAGGCCAGGACTAGCGGGGAACTACAATGAGCAGTTCTTC. This gives the protein CASSQERPGLAGNYNEQFF. This chain joins TRBV4-2 and TRBJ2-1; 12 nucleotides align to TRBD2. V was clipped by 0 bases and J by 3 bases; unmatched bases: 9. CDR3 length: 19 amino acids. Germline loops: CDR1 LGHNA, CDR2 YNFKEQ.

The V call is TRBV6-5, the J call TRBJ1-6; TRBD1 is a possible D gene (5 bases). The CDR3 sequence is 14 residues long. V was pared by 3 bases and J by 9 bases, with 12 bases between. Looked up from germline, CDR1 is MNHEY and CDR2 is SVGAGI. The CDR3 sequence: CASSYGAGSSPLHF. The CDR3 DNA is TGTGCCAGCAGTTATGGGGCAGGGTCTTCACCCCTCCACTTT.

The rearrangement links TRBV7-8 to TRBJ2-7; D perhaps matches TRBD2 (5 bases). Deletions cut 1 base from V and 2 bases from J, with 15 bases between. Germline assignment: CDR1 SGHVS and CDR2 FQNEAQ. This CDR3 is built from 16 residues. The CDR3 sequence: CASSLGPEGGTYEQYF. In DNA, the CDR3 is TGTGCCAGCAGCTTAGGCCCCGAGGGCGGAACCTACGAGCAGTACTTC.

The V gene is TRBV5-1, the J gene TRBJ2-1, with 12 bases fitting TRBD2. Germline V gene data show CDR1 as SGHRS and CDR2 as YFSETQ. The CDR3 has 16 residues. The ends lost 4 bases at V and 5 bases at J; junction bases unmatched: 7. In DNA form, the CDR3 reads TGCGCCAGCAGCGGCGGACTAGCGGGGAACCACAATGAGCAGTTCTTC. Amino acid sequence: CASSGGLAGNHNEQFF.

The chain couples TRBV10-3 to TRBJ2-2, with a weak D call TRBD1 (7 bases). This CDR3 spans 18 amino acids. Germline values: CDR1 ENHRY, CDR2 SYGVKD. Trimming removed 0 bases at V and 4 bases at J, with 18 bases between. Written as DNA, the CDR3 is TGTGCCATCAGTGAGTCGGATGGAGGGGGCCCGGTCACCGGGGAGCTGTTTTTT. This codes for CAISESDGGGPVTGELFF.

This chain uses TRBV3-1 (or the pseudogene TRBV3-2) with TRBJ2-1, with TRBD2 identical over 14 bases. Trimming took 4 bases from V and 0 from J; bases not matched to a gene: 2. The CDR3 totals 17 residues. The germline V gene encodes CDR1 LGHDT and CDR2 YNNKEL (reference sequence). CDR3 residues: CASSRTSGGSSYNEQFF. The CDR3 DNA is TGTGCCAGCAGCCGGACTAGCGGGGGGAGCTCCTACAATGAGCAGTTCTTC.

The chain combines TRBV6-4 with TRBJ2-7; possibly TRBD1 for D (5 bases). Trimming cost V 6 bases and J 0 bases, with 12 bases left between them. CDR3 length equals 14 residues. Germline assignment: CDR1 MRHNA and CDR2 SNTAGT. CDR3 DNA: TGTGCCAGCAGAGCGACAGCTCACTCCTACGAGCAGTACTTC. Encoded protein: CASRATAHSYEQYF.

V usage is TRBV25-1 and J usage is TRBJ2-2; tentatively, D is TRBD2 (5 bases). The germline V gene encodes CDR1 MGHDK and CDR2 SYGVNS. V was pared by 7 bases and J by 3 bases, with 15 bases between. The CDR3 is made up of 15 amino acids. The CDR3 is CASTGPTGYTGELFF. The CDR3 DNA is TGTGCCAGCACCGGGCCTACGGGGTACACCGGGGAGCTGTTTTTT.

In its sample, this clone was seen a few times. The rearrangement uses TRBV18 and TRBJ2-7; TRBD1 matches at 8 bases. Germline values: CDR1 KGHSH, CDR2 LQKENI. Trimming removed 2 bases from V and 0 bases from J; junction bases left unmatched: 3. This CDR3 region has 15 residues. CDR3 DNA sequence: TGTGCCAGCTCACCAAGACAGGGGAGCTCCTACGAGCAGTACTTC. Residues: CASSPRQGSSYEQYF.

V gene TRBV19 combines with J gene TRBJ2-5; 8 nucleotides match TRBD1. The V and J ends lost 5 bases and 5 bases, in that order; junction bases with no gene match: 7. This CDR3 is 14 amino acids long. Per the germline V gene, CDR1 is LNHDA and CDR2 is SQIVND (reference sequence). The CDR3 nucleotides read TGTGCCAGTAGTCAAATCGGACAGGGCGAGACCCAGTACTTC. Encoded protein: CASSQIGQGETQYF.

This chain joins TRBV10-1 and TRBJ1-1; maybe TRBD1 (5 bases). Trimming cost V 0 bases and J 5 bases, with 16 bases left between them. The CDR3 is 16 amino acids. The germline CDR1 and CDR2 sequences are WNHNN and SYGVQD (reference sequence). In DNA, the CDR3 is TGCGCCAGCAGTGAGTCGATGGGCATGGGGGGGACTGAAGCTTTCTTT. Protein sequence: CASSESMGMGGTEAFF.

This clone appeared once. CDR3 sequence: CATSRHRDLNTGELFF. The DNA for the CDR3 is TGTGCCACCAGCAGGCACCGGGACTTGAACACCGGGGAGCTGTTTTTT. J is TRBJ2-2 and V is TRBV15; a possible D gene is TRBD2 (6 bases). Germline-derived CDR1 and CDR2 are LNHNV and YYDKDF (reference sequence). This CDR3 spans 16 amino acids. V dropped 3 bases and J dropped 1 base, with 12 bases sitting between them.

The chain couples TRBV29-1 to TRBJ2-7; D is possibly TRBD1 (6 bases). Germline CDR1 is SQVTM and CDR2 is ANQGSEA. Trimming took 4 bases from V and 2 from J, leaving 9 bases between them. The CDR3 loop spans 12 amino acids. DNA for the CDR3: TGCAGCGTTGGGACAGCCGCCTACGAGCAGTACTTC. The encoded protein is CSVGTAAYEQYF.

This CDR3 is CASGRNEQFF. CDR3 nucleotides: TGTGCTAGCGGGAGAAATGAGCAGTTCTTC. The V call is TRBV28, the J call TRBJ2-1; TRBD2 matches at 9 bases. Germline V gene data show CDR1 as MDHEN and CDR2 as SYDVKM. The CDR3 totals 10 residues.

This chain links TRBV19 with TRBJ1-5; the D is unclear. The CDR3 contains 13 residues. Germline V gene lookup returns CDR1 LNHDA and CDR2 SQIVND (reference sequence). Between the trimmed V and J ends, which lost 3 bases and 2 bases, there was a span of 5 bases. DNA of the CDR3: TGTGCCAGTAGTATGAGGGGCAATCAGCCCCAGCATTTT. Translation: CASSMRGNQPQHF. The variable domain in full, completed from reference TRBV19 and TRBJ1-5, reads DGGITQSPKYLFRKEGQNVTLSCEQNLNHDAMYWYRQDPGQGLRLIYYSQIVNDFQKGDIAEGYSVSREKKESFPLTVTSAQKNPTAFYLCASSMRGNQPQHFGDGTRLSIL.

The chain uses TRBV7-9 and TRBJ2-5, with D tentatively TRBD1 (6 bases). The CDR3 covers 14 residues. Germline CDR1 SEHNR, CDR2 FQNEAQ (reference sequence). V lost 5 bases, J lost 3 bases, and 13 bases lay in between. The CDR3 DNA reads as TGTGCCAGCAGCCCCCCCTCAGGGGAAGAGACCCAGTACTTC. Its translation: CASSPPSGEETQYF. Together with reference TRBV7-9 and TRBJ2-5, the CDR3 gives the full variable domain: DTGVSQNPRHKITKRGQNVTFRCDPISEHNRLYWYRQTLGQGPEFLTYFQNEAQLEKSRLLSDRFSAERPKGSFSTLEIQRTEQGDSAMYLCASSPPSGEETQYFGPGTRLLVL.

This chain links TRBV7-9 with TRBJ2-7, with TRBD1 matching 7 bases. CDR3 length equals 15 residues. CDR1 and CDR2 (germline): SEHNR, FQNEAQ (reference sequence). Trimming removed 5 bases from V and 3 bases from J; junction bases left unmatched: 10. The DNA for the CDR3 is TGTGCCAGCAGCCCCCCTTCGACAGGGTTCTACGAGCAGTACTTC. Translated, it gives CASSPPSTGFYEQYF.

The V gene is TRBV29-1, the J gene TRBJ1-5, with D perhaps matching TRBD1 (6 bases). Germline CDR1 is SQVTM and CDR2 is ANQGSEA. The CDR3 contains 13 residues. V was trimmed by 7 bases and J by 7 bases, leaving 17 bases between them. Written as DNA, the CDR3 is TGCAGCGCCAAACAGGGAAAAGGGCAGCCCCAGCATTTT. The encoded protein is CSAKQGKGQPQHF.

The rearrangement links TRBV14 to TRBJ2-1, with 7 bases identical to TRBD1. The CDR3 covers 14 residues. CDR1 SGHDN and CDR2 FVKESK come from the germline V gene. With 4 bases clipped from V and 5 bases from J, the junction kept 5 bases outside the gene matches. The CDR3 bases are TGTGCCAGCAGCCTACAGGGGCGCCACAATGAGCAGTTCTTC. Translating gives CASSLQGRHNEQFF.

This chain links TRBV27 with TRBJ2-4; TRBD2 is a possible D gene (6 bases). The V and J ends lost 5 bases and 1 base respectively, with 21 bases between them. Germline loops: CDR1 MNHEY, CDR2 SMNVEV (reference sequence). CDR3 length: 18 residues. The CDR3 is CASSLGTQGRGAKNIQYF. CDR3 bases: TGTGCCAGCAGTCTCGGGACTCAGGGTAGAGGGGCCAAAAACATTCAGTACTTC.

The chain's CDR3 is CASSPHEVGTDTQYF. The CDR3 coding sequence is TGTGCCAGCAGTCCTCACGAGGTTGGCACAGATACGCAGTATTTT. The chain has TRBV28 and TRBJ2-3, with D uncertain. The V gene lost 5 bases and the J gene lost 1 base, with 13 bases spanning the gap. The V gene's germline CDR1 is MDHEN and CDR2 SYDVKM. CDR3 length equals 15 residues. The whole variable domain, filled in from reference TRBV28 and TRBJ2-3, reads DVKVTQSSRYLVKRTGEKVFLECVQDMDHENMFWYRQDPGLGLRLIYFSYDVKMKEKGDIPEGYSVSREKKERFSLILESASTNQTSMYLCASSPHEVGTDTQYFGPGTRLTVL.